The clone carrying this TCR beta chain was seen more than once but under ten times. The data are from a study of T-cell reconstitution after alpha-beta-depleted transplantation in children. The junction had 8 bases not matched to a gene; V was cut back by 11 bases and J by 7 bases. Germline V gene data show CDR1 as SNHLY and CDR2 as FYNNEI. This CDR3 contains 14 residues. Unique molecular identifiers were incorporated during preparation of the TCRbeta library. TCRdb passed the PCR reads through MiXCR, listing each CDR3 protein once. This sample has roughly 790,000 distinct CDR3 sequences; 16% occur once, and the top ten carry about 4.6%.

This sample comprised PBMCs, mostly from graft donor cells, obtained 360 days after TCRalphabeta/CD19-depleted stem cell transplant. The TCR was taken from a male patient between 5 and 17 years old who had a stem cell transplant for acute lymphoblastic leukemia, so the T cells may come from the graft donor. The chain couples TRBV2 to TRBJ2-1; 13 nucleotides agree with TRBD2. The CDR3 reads CAGRGTSGTNEQFF. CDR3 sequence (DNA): TGTGCCGGCCGAGGGACTAGCGGGACGAATGAGCAGTTCTTC. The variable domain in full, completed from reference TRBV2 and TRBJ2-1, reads EPEVTQTPSHQVTQMGQEVILRCVPISNHLYFYWYRQILGQKVEFLVSFYNNEISEKSEIFDDQFSVERPDGSNFTLKIRSTKLEDSAMYFCAGRGTSGTNEQFFGPGTRLTVL.